These 25 T cell receptor beta chains share one sample of origin, sequenced in a study of blood T cell repertoires in COVID-19. Sequenced by immunoSEQ multiplex PCR; TCRdb stores in-frame clones only, minus some. The data hold 5,000 to 6,500 clones, with approximately 90% observed a single time. Sequenced sample: peripheral blood. The receptors were gathered from a human donor in a cohort sampled during active COVID-19.

The V gene is TRBV5-4, the J gene TRBJ2-3; D is unresolved. The V end was cut by 3 bases, the J end by 1 base, with 12 bases between. Looked up from germline, CDR1 is SGHNT and CDR2 is YYREEE (reference sequence). There are 15 residues in the CDR3. Here the CDR3 reads CASSSRTAGTDTQYF. The CDR3, as DNA: TGTGCCAGCAGCTCCCGAACAGCCGGCACAGATACGCAGTATTTT.

The chain is built from TRBV7-9 and TRBJ2-2, with 9 bases aligning to TRBD2. The CDR3 runs 15 residues. The germline CDR1 and CDR2 sequences are SEHNR and FQNEAQ (reference sequence). The V gene end was trimmed by 5 bases and the J gene end by 5 bases; junction bases not matched to a gene: 6. CDR3 sequence: CASSRLAVGTGELFF. CDR3 coding DNA: TGTGCCAGCAGCAGACTAGCGGTGGGGACCGGGGAGCTGTTTTTT.

The chain joins TRBV3-1 (or the pseudogene TRBV3-2) to TRBJ2-7; 7 nucleotides line up with TRBD2. With 8 bases clipped from V and 4 bases from J, the junction kept 17 bases outside the gene matches. From germline, CDR1 is LGHDT and CDR2 YNNKEL (reference sequence). This CDR3 has 16 residues. The CDR3 loop reads CASHSRPGLRKYEQYF. DNA of the CDR3: TGTGCCAGCCATTCTAGGCCGGGACTACGAAAGTACGAGCAGTACTTC.

The chain joins TRBV27 to TRBJ2-3; D might be TRBD1 (5 bases). The CDR3 is made up of 14 amino acids. Per the germline V gene, CDR1 is MNHEY and CDR2 is SMNVEV (reference sequence). Between the trimmed V and J ends, which lost 5 bases and 6 bases, there was a span of 15 bases. The CDR3 DNA follows: TGTGCCAGCAGTCCCCCAGGGTTGGGGGATACGCAGTATTTT. Translated, it gives CASSPPGLGDTQYF.

This chain uses TRBV7-2 with TRBJ2-3, with unresolved D. The CDR3 covers 16 residues. V was pared by 3 bases and J by 1 base, with 14 bases between. Per the germline V gene, CDR1 is SGHTA and CDR2 is FQGNSA. Written as DNA, the CDR3 is TGTGCCAGCAGCTTTCGTGTCGCGCGAGGCACAGATACGCAGTATTTT. This gives the protein CASSFRVARGTDTQYF.

In DNA form, the CDR3 reads TGTGCCAGCAGTTTAACGGGGGATCAGCCCCAGCATTTT. Its translation: CASSLTGDQPQHF. The chain employs TRBV12-3 or TRBV12-4 and TRBJ1-5; maybe TRBD1 (5 bases). The ends were cut back, 2 bases at V and 5 bases at J, with 7 bases in the middle. The CDR3 spans 13 residues.

As DNA, the CDR3 is TGCGCCAGCAGGGACTTACAGGGTTCTGGTGAGACCCAGTACTTC. It encodes CASRDLQGSGETQYF. V and J are TRBV5-1 and TRBJ2-5, with D tentatively TRBD1 (6 bases). The germline V gene has CDR1 SGHRS and CDR2 YFSETQ. V was trimmed by 5 bases and J by 5 bases, leaving 19 bases between them. The CDR3 runs 15 residues. The full variable domain, in which reference TRBV5-1 and TRBJ2-5 provide the parts outside the CDR3, is KAGVTQTPRYLIKTRGQQVTLSCSPISGHRSVSWYQQTPGQGLQFLFEYFSETQRNKGNFPGRFSGRQFSNSRSEMNVSTLELGDSALYLCASRDLQGSGETQYFGPGTRLLVL.

The chain carries TRBV7-8 and TRBJ2-1, with D perhaps TRBD2 (7 bases). Germline-derived CDR1 and CDR2 are SGHVS and FQNEAQ. Trimming left V 2 bases short and J 6 bases short, with 17 bases between. The CDR3 extends over 16 amino acids. The CDR3 is CASSLWEGGPSNEQFF. Written as DNA, the CDR3 is TGTGCCAGCAGCTTATGGGAGGGGGGGCCGAGCAATGAGCAGTTCTTC.

The chain couples TRBV28 to TRBJ2-7, with unresolved D. V was clipped by 2 bases and J by 2 bases, with 7 bases between them. The CDR3 runs to 13 residues. CDR1 and CDR2 (germline): MDHEN, SYDVKM. The CDR3 is CASSLGPAYEQYF. The CDR3 bases are TGTGCCAGCAGTTTAGGGCCCGCCTACGAGCAGTACTTC. Drawing the rest from reference TRBV28 and TRBJ2-7, the complete variable domain is DVKVTQSSRYLVKRTGEKVFLECVQDMDHENMFWYRQDPGLGLRLIYFSYDVKMKEKGDIPEGYSVSREKKERFSLILESASTNQTSMYLCASSLGPAYEQYFGPGTRLTVT.

The chain joins TRBV7-9 to TRBJ1-2, with a tentative D call TRBD1 (5 bases). Germline V gives CDR1 SEHNR, CDR2 FQNEAQ (reference sequence). The CDR3 runs to 14 residues. V lost 5 bases, J lost 5 bases, and 15 bases lay in between. The CDR3 DNA sequence: TGTGCCAGCAGCCCCCCCGGGGGGATGTATGGCTACACCTTC. Translated: CASSPPGGMYGYTF.

The chain joins TRBV7-2 to TRBJ2-5; possible D gene TRBD2, 6 bases. V gave up 5 bases and J gave up 5 bases, with 15 bases separating them. The germline gives CDR1 SGHTA, CDR2 FQGNSA. This CDR3 spans 14 amino acids. The CDR3 is CASSLLAATETQYF. The CDR3 region has the DNA TGTGCCAGCAGCCTATTAGCGGCAACGGAGACCCAGTACTTC.

This rearrangement joins TRBV27 to TRBJ1-4; possibly TRBD1 for D (5 bases). V was cut by 7 bases and J by 4 bases, with 13 bases left in between. CDR1 and CDR2 (germline): MNHEY, SMNVEV (reference sequence). This CDR3 spans 14 amino acids. As DNA, the CDR3 is TGTGCCAGCACCTCGGGACTGATTAATGAAAAACTGTTTTTT. Protein: CASTSGLINEKLFF.

This clone was seen once. The chain uses TRBV28 and TRBJ2-7; 11 positions agree with TRBD1. J lost 5 bases, V lost 3 bases, and 9 bases had no gene match. CDR3 length: 16 residues. Germline V gene sequence: CDR1 MDHEN, CDR2 SYDVKM. This CDR3 is CASSFLGTGGMNEQYF. Written as DNA, the CDR3 is TGTGCCAGCAGTTTTTTAGGGACAGGGGGTATGAACGAGCAGTACTTC.

J is TRBJ1-1 and V is TRBV6-6; unclear D gene. CDR1 is MNHNY and CDR2 is SVGAGI in the germline V gene (reference sequence). Deletions cut 5 bases from V and 2 bases from J, with 12 bases between. CDR3 size: 14 residues. The CDR3 DNA reads as TGTGCCAGCAGTCACGGAGGGAGTAACACTGAAGCTTTCTTT. Protein sequence: CASSHGGSNTEAFF.

The chain is built from TRBV6-5 and TRBJ2-2; possibly TRBD2 for D (7 bases). The CDR3 totals 15 residues. Trimming left V 0 bases short and J 4 bases short, with 9 bases between. Germline assignment: CDR1 MNHEY and CDR2 SVGAGI. CDR3 in DNA: TGTGCCAGCAGTTACTCGGGAGGGGGCACCGGGGAGCTGTTTTTT. This codes for CASSYSGGGTGELFF.

The chain is built from TRBV6-5 and TRBJ2-3, with 7 bases identical to TRBD1. Germline values: CDR1 MNHEY, CDR2 SVGAGI. V shed 7 bases and J 5 bases; nucleotides not matched to a gene: 9. The CDR3 runs 14 residues. The CDR3 reads CASKRTGSGDTQYF. As DNA, the CDR3 is TGTGCCAGCAAACGGACAGGATCTGGAGATACGCAGTATTTT.

V gene TRBV4-1 combines with J gene TRBJ1-5, with D maybe TRBD1 (5 bases). From germline, CDR1 is MGHRA and CDR2 YSYEKL. There are 18 residues in the CDR3. V gave up 0 bases and J gave up 4 bases, with 19 bases separating them. The CDR3 here is CASSQDPGGGLRNQPQHF. The CDR3 bases are TGCGCCAGCAGCCAAGATCCCGGCGGGGGTTTAAGGAATCAGCCCCAGCATTTT.

This chain connects TRBV19 to TRBJ2-3, with 7 bases fitting TRBD1. Germline assignment: CDR1 LNHDA and CDR2 SQIVND (reference sequence). The CDR3 has 14 amino acids. V shed 3 bases, J shed 7 bases, and the junction held 7 bases outside the gene matches. Here the CDR3 DNA reads TGTGCCAGTAGTATCCGGACAGGCAGTAATACGCAGTATTTT. This sequence encodes CASSIRTGSNTQYF.

This clone was counted only a few times. J is TRBJ2-3 and V is TRBV29-1, with 7 bases matching TRBD2. V was pared by 7 bases and J by 1 base, with 14 bases of the junction left unmatched. This CDR3 region has 16 residues. Germline V CDR1 and CDR2: SQVTM, ANQGSEA. The CDR3 nucleotides read TGCAGCGCCACCGCCTGGGGGGGAGGGGGCACAGATACGCAGTATTTT. Its protein is CSATAWGGGGTDTQYF.

The chain carries TRBV6-2 or TRBV6-3 and TRBJ1-6; no firm D call. V was trimmed by 4 bases and J by 10 bases, leaving 17 bases between them. The CDR3 consists of 15 residues. Germline V gives CDR1 MNHEY, CDR2 SVGEGT. The CDR3 nucleotides are TGTGCCAGCAGTTCTCTGCCCCCGGCGGAGTCACCCCTCCACTTT. Residues: CASSSLPPAESPLHF.

Here the CDR3 DNA reads TGTGCCTGGAGGACTAGCGGAAGATATGGCGAGCAGTACTTC. This codes for CAWRTSGRYGEQYF. The J gene is TRBJ2-7, the V gene TRBV30, with 9 nucleotides matching TRBD2. The CDR3 consists of 14 residues. V lost 3 bases and J lost 6; bases outside the gene matches: 9. Per the germline V gene, CDR1 is GTSNPN and CDR2 is SVGIG (reference sequence).

The rearrangement links TRBV7-9 to TRBJ2-7, with a possible D match to TRBD2 (6 bases). Germline V gives CDR1 SEHNR, CDR2 FQNEAQ (reference sequence). Between the trimmed V and J ends, which lost 3 bases and 2 bases, there was a span of 11 bases. The CDR3 runs 14 residues. The CDR3 DNA follows: TGTGCCAGCAGCTTCCCGGGGGACCCCTACGAGCAGTACTTC. Translating gives CASSFPGDPYEQYF.

V and J are TRBV3-1 (or the pseudogene TRBV3-2) and TRBJ2-1; D may match TRBD1 or TRBD2 (6 bases each). The CDR3 covers 14 residues. With 4 bases removed from V and 7 bases from J, the gap between germline ends came to 14 bases. In germline, CDR1 is LGHDT, CDR2 YNNKEL (reference sequence). CDR3 DNA sequence: TGTGCCAGCAGCCGAGAGGGGGAGGTGAATGAGCAGTTCTTC. It encodes CASSREGEVNEQFF.

The rearrangement links TRBV5-6 to TRBJ2-2, with TRBD2 as a possible D gene (6 bases). Germline V gives CDR1 SGHDT, CDR2 YYEEEE. V was trimmed by 6 bases and J by 10 bases, leaving 22 bases between them. The CDR3 has 15 residues. The CDR3 protein is CASTIVGPGREELFF. The CDR3 nucleotides are TGTGCCAGCACCATAGTGGGTCCGGGGCGGGAGGAGCTGTTTTTT.

The chain is built from TRBV20-1 and TRBJ2-5; D is perhaps TRBD1 (6 bases). The germline CDR1 and CDR2 sequences are DFQATT and SNEGSKA (reference sequence). The ends were cut back, 3 bases at V and 1 base at J, with 18 bases in the middle. This CDR3 spans 16 amino acids. In DNA form, the CDR3 reads TGCAGTGCTAGTGATCCACCTCAGGGGATCCAAGAGACCCAGTACTTC. This codes for CSASDPPQGIQETQYF.